The 5 T cell receptor beta chains given below trace back to one sample, sequenced in a study of radiation and T cells in renal cell carcinoma. Method: immunoSEQ multiplex PCR; TCRdb's copy keeps in-frame clones and lacks some. The profile covers more than 100,000 clones, with around nine tenths appearing a single time and more than 5% taken by the ten largest. As to time point: blood 2 weeks post-SBRT. As for treatment: 15 Gy SBRT to primary tumor, nephrectomy 4 weeks later. Specimen: blood, collected from a patient whose treatment included radiotherapy and nephrectomy. The source of these receptors is a woman aged 70-85 years with renal cell carcinoma.

The genes are TRBV27 and TRBJ1-4; TRBD1 might be the D (5 bases). The CDR3 totals 14 residues. The V end was cut by 6 bases, the J end by 8 bases, with 16 bases between. Germline V gene data show CDR1 as MNHEY and CDR2 as SMNVEV (reference sequence). The CDR3 bases are TGTGCCAGCAGCATGAGAAGGGAGGGGGAAAAACTGTTTTTT. Its translation: CASSMRREGEKLFF.

V and J are TRBV6-6 and TRBJ2-3, with D perhaps TRBD1 (7 bases). V dropped 8 bases and J dropped 6 bases, with 15 bases sitting between them. The germline V gene has CDR1 MNHNY and CDR2 SVGAGI (reference sequence). CDR3 length equals 13 residues. CDR3 in DNA: TGTGCCAGCGGGGGGACAGTGGTGGATACGCAGTATTTT. Protein: CASGGTVVDTQYF.

The chain couples TRBV19 to TRBJ1-1, with unresolved D. V lost 4 bases and J lost 1, with 16 bases in between. Per germline, CDR1 LNHDA and CDR2 SQIVND (reference sequence). The length of the CDR3 is 16 residues. Here the CDR3 DNA reads TGTGCCAGTAGTACCGAACAGAGAACCCCGAACACTGAAGCTTTCTTT. Its translation is CASSTEQRTPNTEAFF.

This chain connects TRBV5-4 to TRBJ1-2; a possible D gene is TRBD1 (6 bases). The CDR3 sequence is 14 residues long. The germline gives CDR1 SGHNT, CDR2 YYREEE (reference sequence). Deletions cut 0 bases from V and 5 bases from J, with 11 bases between. This CDR3 reads CASSLGQGRYGYTF. The DNA of the CDR3 is TGTGCCAGCAGCTTGGGGCAGGGGAGATATGGCTACACCTTC.

The rearrangement joins TRBV5-1 to TRBJ1-4; a possible D gene is TRBD1 (5 bases). The CDR3 loop spans 13 amino acids. V shed 1 base and J shed 5 bases, with 6 bases lying between them. Germline V gene lookup returns CDR1 SGHRS and CDR2 YFSETQ. This CDR3 reads CASSLQGNEKLFF. DNA of the CDR3: TGCGCCAGCAGCTTGCAGGGAAATGAAAAACTGTTTTTT.